Sequencing of this TCR beta chain was carried out in a study of blood T cells in healthy people across ages. Broader study findings: Naive T cell percentage strongly correlated with TCR beta diversity.

This CDR3 is 12 amino acids long. V was clipped by 6 bases and J by 5 bases, with 8 bases between them. The germline V gene has CDR1 MDHEN and CDR2 SYDVKM. Primers used in a second PCR of roughly 7 to 11 cycles were a sample-barcoded 5' primer and a J-beta primer mix. A single record per CDR3 protein comes from TCRdb applying MiXCR to the 5' RACE reads. The data hold hundreds of thousands of distinct CDR3 sequences, with 20% to 25% observed a single time. This clonotype has just a few counts. What it binds is unknown. The data were also submitted as part of a second study, on T cells of mothers and their children. That work adds: The study recruited three healthy Caucasian mothers and their six children as donors. Each 15 ul cDNA reaction used 1.5 ug RNA; all RNA was used. For each mother, over 8 million TCR beta CDR3 reads were obtained, and for each child, a few million.

This clonotype was sampled from a boy aged 10-17 years in good health. The sequenced material came from blood. The rearrangement joins TRBV28 to TRBJ1-5, with TRBD1 as a possible D gene (6 bases). This CDR3 reads CASRPGDQPQHF. CDR3 coding DNA: TGTGCCAGCAGGCCAGGGGATCAGCCCCAGCATTTT.